This T cell receptor (beta chain) was documented in a study of metastatic and nonmetastatic thyroid tumors. Study-wide background: Malignant and benign thyroid patients had repertoires compared in peripheral blood and tumor or nodule tissue. Study-wide points: Relative to benign nodules, malignant thyroid tumors were reportedly characterized by significantly elevated TCR beta diversity in blood and tumor.

Methods used by the authors: For papillary thyroid cancer, a distant-metastasis classifier was constructed from CDR3 differences observed across clinicopathological groups. TCRdb reanalyzed the PCR reads via MiXCR. In this record, the V and J calls reflect TCRdb's handling and not the investigators' own analysis. The sample lists under 15,000 clones, under 30% occurring once. Every patient underwent thyroid surgery untreated. This clone is labeled medium-sized. Its antigen is undetermined. This clonotype was sampled from a female donor with papillary thyroid cancer or a benign thyroid nodule (not recorded which). Some clones in this sample may be carry-over from other donors' samples. The sample consisted of tumor tissue.

The CDR3 spells CASSPASGDTGELFF. The CDR3 DNA reads as TGTGCCAGCAGTCCCGCTAGCGGGGACACCGGGGAGCTGTTTTTT. The V gene is TRBV6-2 or TRBV6-3, the J gene TRBJ2-2; 9 bases fit TRBD2. The germline gives CDR1 MNHEY, CDR2 SVGEGT. CDR3 length: 15 amino acids. After removal of 5 bases from V and 3 bases from J, the junction contained 4 bases not matched to a gene.